This T cell receptor (beta chain) was profiled in a study of Ad26.COV2.S vaccination and SARS-CoV-2 variants. V gave up 0 bases and J gave up 5 bases; unmatched junction bases: 6. The germline V gene has CDR1 SGHTA and CDR2 FQGTGA. The CDR3 runs to 16 residues. Treatment specified: around 19 received Ad26.COV2.S at low or high dose, single or two shots; 5 received placebo; per-sample allocation not given. Material that was analyzed had been drawn on day 63 after the first vaccine or placebo injection. Measured with immunoSEQ multiplex PCR; TCRdb has only the in-frame clones, and not every one. Of 350,000 to 400,000 clones listed, approximately 90% are singletons.

This rearrangement joins TRBV7-3 to TRBJ2-1, with 8 bases identical to TRBD2. This TCR was sampled from a person between 18 and 60 years old who received the Ad26.COV2.S COVID-19 vaccine or a placebo. This sample comprised peripheral blood, obtained in a trial of Ad26.COV2.S vaccine versus placebo. The CDR3 DNA sequence: TGTGCCAGCAGCTTAACCCAGCGGGAGCCTAACAATGAGCAGTTCTTC. Translating it yields CASSLTQREPNNEQFF.